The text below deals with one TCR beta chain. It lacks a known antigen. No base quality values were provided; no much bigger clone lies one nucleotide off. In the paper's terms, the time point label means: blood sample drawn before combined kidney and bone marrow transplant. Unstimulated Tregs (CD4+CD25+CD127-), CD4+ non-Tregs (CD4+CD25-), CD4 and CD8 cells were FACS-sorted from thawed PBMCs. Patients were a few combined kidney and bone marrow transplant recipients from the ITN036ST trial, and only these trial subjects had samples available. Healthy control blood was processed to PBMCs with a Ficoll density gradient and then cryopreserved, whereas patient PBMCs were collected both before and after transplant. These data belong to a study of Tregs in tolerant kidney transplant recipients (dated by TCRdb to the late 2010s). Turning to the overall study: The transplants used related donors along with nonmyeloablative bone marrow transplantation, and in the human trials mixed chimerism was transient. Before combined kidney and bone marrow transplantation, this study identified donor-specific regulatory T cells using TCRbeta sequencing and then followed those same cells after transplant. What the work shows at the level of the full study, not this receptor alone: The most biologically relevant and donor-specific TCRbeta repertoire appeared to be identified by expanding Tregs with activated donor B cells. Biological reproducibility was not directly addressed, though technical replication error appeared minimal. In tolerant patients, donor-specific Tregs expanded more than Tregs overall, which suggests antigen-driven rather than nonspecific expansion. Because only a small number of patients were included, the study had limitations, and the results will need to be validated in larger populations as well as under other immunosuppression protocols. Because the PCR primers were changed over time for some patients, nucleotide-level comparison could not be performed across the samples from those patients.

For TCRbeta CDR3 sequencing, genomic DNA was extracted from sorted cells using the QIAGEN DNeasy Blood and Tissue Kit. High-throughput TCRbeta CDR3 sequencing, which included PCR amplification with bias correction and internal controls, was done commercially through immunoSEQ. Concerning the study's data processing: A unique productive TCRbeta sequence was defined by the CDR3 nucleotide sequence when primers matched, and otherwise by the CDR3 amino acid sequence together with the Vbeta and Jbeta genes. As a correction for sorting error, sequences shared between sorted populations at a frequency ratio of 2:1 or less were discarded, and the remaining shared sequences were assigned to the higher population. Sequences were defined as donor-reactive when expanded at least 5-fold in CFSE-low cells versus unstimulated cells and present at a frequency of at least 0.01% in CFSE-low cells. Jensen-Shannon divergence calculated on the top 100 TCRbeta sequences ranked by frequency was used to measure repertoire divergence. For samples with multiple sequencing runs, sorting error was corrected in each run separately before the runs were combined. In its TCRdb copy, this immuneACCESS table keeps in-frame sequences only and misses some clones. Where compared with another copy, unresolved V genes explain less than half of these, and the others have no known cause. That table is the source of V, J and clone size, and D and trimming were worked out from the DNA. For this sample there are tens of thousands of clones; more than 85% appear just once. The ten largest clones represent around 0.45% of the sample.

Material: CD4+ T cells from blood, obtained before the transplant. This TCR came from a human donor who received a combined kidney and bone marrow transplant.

The DNA sequence is as follows: TGTGCCAGCAGCCTAGCGGGAGGGCCTAAAAACATTCAGTACTTC. Its coded protein is CASSLAGGPKNIQYF. The sequence links TRBV5-4 to TRBJ2-4; 12 junctional bases match TRBD2. From its cysteine to its phenylalanine, the CDR3 spans 15 amino acids. The sequence is cut down to CDR3 DNA, 45 bases in frame from base 1. CDR1 and CDR2 are drawn from the germline V gene (reference sequence): SGHNT, YYREEE. Trimming removed 4 bases from V and 4 bases from J; the gene matches leave 3 bases unexplained.